Each of the 9 T cell receptor beta chains below was sequenced from the same sample in a study of cytomegalovirus exposure and HLA in healthy donors. The PCR made use of 60 Vbeta and 13 Jbeta primers. TCRdb keeps only in-frame clones here, not all; method: immunoSEQ multiplex PCR. The sample contains about 150,000 clones, 85% of which appear only once. Sequencing was performed on PBMCs. These receptors originate from a boy younger than 10 in good health and CMV-seronegative.

This clone turned up a few times. The chain links TRBV27 to TRBJ2-1; perhaps TRBD1 as D (5 bases). The CDR3 runs to 16 residues. CDR1 is MNHEY and CDR2 is SMNVEV in the germline V gene (reference sequence). Trimming pared 6 bases from V and 3 bases from J, leaving 18 bases between. The CDR3 reads CASSRPGSRGYNEQFF. DNA of the CDR3: TGTGCCAGCAGCCGACCTGGGTCAAGGGGCTACAATGAGCAGTTCTTC.

The chain recombines TRBV5-8 with TRBJ2-7; TRBD1 matches 10 bases. The CDR3 length is 15 residues. Germline lookup yields CDR1 SGHTS and CDR2 YDEGEE. Germline trimming cut 0 bases from V and 3 bases from J; bases unmatched to any gene: 3. The CDR3 bases are TGTGCCAGCAGCTTGGCGGGGACAGGGGTCTACGAGCAGTACTTC. Translating gives CASSLAGTGVYEQYF.

This chain connects TRBV19 to TRBJ1-1; D gene unclear. Germline CDR1 is LNHDA and CDR2 is SQIVND (reference sequence). V was cut by 6 bases and J by 4 bases, with 18 bases left in between. The CDR3 is 15 amino acids. The CDR3 DNA follows: TGTGCCAGTAGCCTCCCGACGGGTGGTAGCACTGAAGCTTTCTTT. Its protein product is CASSLPTGGSTEAFF.

The rearrangement uses TRBV19 and TRBJ2-3; D may be TRBD1 (6 bases). The CDR3 is 14 residues long. Trimming left V 3 bases short and J 5 bases short, with 12 bases between. In germline, CDR1 is LNHDA, CDR2 SQIVND (reference sequence). The CDR3 loop is CASSIEQGKDTQYF. The CDR3 nucleotides are TGTGCCAGTAGTATCGAACAGGGTAAAGATACGCAGTATTTT.

This chain joins TRBV5-1 and TRBJ1-3; 8 nucleotides agree with TRBD1. The CDR3 runs 15 residues. Germline V gene data show CDR1 as SGHRS and CDR2 as YFSETQ. The trim removed 4 bases at V and 4 bases at J, leaving 7 bases unmatched. The CDR3 region is CASSGLTGEGNTIYF. The CDR3 region has the DNA TGCGCCAGCAGCGGCCTGACAGGGGAAGGAAACACCATATATTTT.

This clone is a singleton in its sample. The V call is TRBV27, the J call TRBJ2-7; 12 bases fit TRBD2. The trim removed 0 bases at V and 3 bases at J, leaving 0 bases unmatched. Germline loops: CDR1 MNHEY, CDR2 SMNVEV (reference sequence). This CDR3 comprises 15 residues. The CDR3 DNA reads TGTGCCAGCAGTTTATCGACTAGCGGGAGCTACGAGCAGTACTTC. Translated: CASSLSTSGSYEQYF.

The V gene is TRBV4-1, the J gene TRBJ1-2; D gene uncertain. Deletions cut 1 base from V and 4 bases from J, with 13 bases between. CDR3 length: 15 residues. The germline CDR1 and CDR2 sequences are MGHRA and YSYEKL. The CDR3 spells CASSQVPGAPYGYTF. CDR3 nucleotides: TGCGCCAGCAGCCAAGTTCCGGGAGCCCCCTATGGCTACACCTTC.

The chain joins TRBV27 to TRBJ1-1, with 7 bases aligning to TRBD1. V was clipped by 6 bases and J by 7 bases; unmatched bases: 5. CDR3 length equals 12 residues. CDR1 and CDR2 (germline): MNHEY, SMNVEV (reference sequence). CDR3 sequence reads: CASRGQRDEAFF. As DNA, the CDR3 is TGTGCCAGCAGGGGACAGCGAGATGAAGCTTTCTTT.

The chain has TRBV18 and TRBJ2-3; 7 bases match TRBD2. This CDR3 is built from 14 residues. The V gene's germline CDR1 is KGHSH and CDR2 LQKENI. The V gene end was trimmed by 3 bases and the J gene end by 6 bases; junction bases not matched to a gene: 6. The CDR3 sequence is CASSPGGRQDTQYF. The CDR3 region has the DNA TGTGCCAGCTCACCGGGCGGGAGACAGGATACGCAGTATTTT.